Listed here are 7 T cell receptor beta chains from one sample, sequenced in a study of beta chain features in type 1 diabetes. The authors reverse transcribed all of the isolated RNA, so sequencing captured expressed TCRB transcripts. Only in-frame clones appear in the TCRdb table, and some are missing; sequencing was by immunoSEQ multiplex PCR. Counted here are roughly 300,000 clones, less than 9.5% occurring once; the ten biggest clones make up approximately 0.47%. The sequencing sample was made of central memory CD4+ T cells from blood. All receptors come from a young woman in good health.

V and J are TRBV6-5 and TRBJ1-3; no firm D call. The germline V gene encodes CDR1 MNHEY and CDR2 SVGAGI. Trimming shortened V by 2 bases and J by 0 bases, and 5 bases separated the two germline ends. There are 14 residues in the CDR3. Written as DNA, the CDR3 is TGTGCCAGCAGTTACGACACCTCTGGAAACACCATATATTTT. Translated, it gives CASSYDTSGNTIYF.

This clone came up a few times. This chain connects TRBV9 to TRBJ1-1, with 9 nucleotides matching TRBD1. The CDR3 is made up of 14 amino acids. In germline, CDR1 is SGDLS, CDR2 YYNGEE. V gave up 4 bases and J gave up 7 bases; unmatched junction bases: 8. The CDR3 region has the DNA TGTGCCAGCAGCCGGGAGGGACAGGGCATTGAAGCTTTCTTT. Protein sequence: CASSREGQGIEAFF.

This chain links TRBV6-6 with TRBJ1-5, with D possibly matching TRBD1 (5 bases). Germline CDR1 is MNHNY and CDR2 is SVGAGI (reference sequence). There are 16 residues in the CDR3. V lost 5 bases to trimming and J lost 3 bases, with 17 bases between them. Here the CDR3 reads CASSPNAGGTNQPQHF. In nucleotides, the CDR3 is TGTGCCAGCAGTCCGAACGCGGGGGGAACCAATCAGCCCCAGCATTTT.

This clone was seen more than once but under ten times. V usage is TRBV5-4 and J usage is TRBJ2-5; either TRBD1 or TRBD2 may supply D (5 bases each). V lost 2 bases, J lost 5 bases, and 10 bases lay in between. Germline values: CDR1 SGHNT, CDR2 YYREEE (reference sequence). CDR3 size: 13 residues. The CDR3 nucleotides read TGTGCCAGCAGCTTTGGGACCTCCGAGACCCAGTACTTC. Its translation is CASSFGTSETQYF.

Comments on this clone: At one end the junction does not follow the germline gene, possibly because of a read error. The chain's CDR3 is CASSHADRQIQYF. The CDR3 bases are TGCGCCAGCAGCCACGCCGACAGGCAAATACAGTACTTC. J is TRBJ2-7 and V is TRBV5-5, with TRBD1 as a possible D gene (6 bases). Germline assignment: CDR1 SGHKS and CDR2 YYEKEE (reference sequence). This CDR3 is built from 13 residues.

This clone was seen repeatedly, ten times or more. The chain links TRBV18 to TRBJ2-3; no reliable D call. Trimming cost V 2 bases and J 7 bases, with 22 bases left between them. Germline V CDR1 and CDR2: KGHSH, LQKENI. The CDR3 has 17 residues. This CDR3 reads CASSPSTWGSRANTQYF. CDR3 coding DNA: TGTGCCAGCTCACCATCTACATGGGGATCCAGAGCGAATACGCAGTATTTT. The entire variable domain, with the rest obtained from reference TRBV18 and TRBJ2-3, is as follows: NAGVMQNPRHLVRRRGQEARLRCSPMKGHSHVYWYRQLPEEGLKFMVYLQKENIIDESGMPKERFSAEFPKEGPSILRIQQVVRGDSAAYFCASSPSTWGSRANTQYFGPGTRLTVL.

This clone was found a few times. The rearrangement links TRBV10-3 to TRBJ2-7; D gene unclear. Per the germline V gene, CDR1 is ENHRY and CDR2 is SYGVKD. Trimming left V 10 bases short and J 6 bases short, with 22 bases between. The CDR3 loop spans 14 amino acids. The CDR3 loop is CASNLQGPWGEQYF. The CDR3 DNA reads TGTGCCAGCAACCTACAAGGCCCGTGGGGCGAGCAGTACTTC.